These 9 T cell receptor beta chains originate from one sample sequenced in a study of blood T cell repertoires in COVID-19. The repertoire was sequenced with immunoSEQ multiplex PCR; TCRdb's copy has only in-frame clones and lacks some. Here the sample spans approximately 160,000 clones, 60% to 80% being singletons. Sequences were obtained from peripheral blood. The receptors here all came from a man between 65 and 85 years old with acute or convalescent COVID-19.

V gene TRBV19 combines with J gene TRBJ2-5, with D possibly matching TRBD1 (6 bases). This CDR3 comprises 17 residues. Trimming cost V 5 bases and J 1 base, with 20 bases left between them. The germline CDR1 and CDR2 sequences are LNHDA and SQIVND (reference sequence). The CDR3 loop reads CASSPTPILGGQETQYF. The CDR3 nucleotides are TGTGCCAGTAGTCCAACCCCCATACTAGGGGGCCAAGAGACCCAGTACTTC.

The rearrangement links TRBV3-1 (or the pseudogene TRBV3-2) to TRBJ2-1; TRBD2 matches at 10 bases. The V gene's germline CDR1 is LGHDT and CDR2 YNNKEL (reference sequence). V shed 1 base and J 9 bases; nucleotides not matched to a gene: 9. This CDR3 has 16 residues. CDR3 in amino acids: CASSQGASGGAAEQFF. The CDR3 nucleotides are TGTGCCAGCAGCCAAGGGGCTAGCGGGGGTGCGGCTGAGCAGTTCTTC.

The rearrangement links TRBV5-4 to TRBJ2-2; a possible D gene is TRBD2 (6 bases). Germline CDR1 is SGHNT and CDR2 is YYREEE (reference sequence). The CDR3 is made up of 13 amino acids. Trimming cost V 4 bases and J 8 bases, with 12 bases left between them. The CDR3 loop reads CASSLRRGGELFF. The CDR3 DNA reads as TGTGCCAGCAGCCTTAGGAGGGGTGGGGAGCTGTTTTTT.

As to this clone: The same CDR3 also results from other DNA sequences found in this sample. The chain carries TRBV7-8 and TRBJ1-2; a possible D gene is TRBD1 (5 bases). The CDR3 consists of 13 residues. Germline CDR1 SGHVS, CDR2 FQNEAQ. The V end was cut by 5 bases, the J end by 4 bases, with 11 bases between. The chain's CDR3 is CASSPPGLYGYTF. In DNA form, the CDR3 reads TGTGCCAGCAGCCCACCGGGACTCTATGGCTACACCTTC.

This clone was seen just once. The J gene is TRBJ2-7, the V gene TRBV18; 8 nucleotides line up with TRBD1. From germline, CDR1 is KGHSH and CDR2 LQKENI. This CDR3 is 14 amino acids long. V dropped 2 bases and J dropped 7; count of bases not matched to a gene: 7. DNA of the CDR3: TGTGCCAGCTCACCATCTTCAGGGGGCACGGAGCAGTACTTC. Its translation: CASSPSSGGTEQYF.

This clone was seen a few times. The CDR3: CASSARGLNSPLHF. The CDR3 DNA follows: TGTGCCAGCAGTGCCAGGGGGCTTAATTCACCCCTCCACTTT. V gene TRBV2 combines with J gene TRBJ1-6, with TRBD1 matching 8 bases. The length of the CDR3 is 14 residues. With 4 bases clipped from V and 6 bases from J, the junction kept 2 bases outside the gene matches. Germline V CDR1 and CDR2: SNHLY, FYNNEI.

This sequence joins TRBV5-1 and TRBJ2-1; a possible D gene is TRBD2 (7 bases). CDR3 length: 15 residues. Per germline, CDR1 SGHRS and CDR2 YFSETQ. V lost 0 bases, J lost 5 bases, and 12 bases lay in between. Written as DNA, the CDR3 is TGCGCCAGCAGCTTGGTAGGGGGGGATAACAATGAGCAGTTCTTC. It translates to CASSLVGGDNNEQFF.

The chain carries TRBV30 and TRBJ1-1; TRBD1 matches 12 bases. The CDR3 has 13 amino acids. Germline V gene data show CDR1 as GTSNPN and CDR2 as SVGIG (reference sequence). V lost 6 bases to trimming and J lost 5 bases; unmatched junction nucleotides: 4. The CDR3 reads CACRGQGATEAFF. CDR3 DNA: TGTGCCTGCCGGGGACAGGGGGCTACTGAAGCTTTCTTT.

This clone was counted once. The gene calls are TRBV4-2 and TRBJ2-3; D might be TRBD2 (6 bases). CDR3 size: 15 residues. V was cut by 5 bases and J by 0 bases, with 12 bases left in between. Germline CDR1 is LGHNA and CDR2 is YNFKEQ. The CDR3 region has the DNA TGTGCCAGCAGCTCTGTGCGGGGCAGCACAGATACGCAGTATTTT. It codes for CASSSVRGSTDTQYF.